Listed here is a single TCR beta chain. PCR was performed using 60 Vbeta and 13 Jbeta primers. Method: immunoSEQ multiplex PCR; TCRdb's copy keeps in-frame clones and lacks some. This table holds some 180,000 clones, over 80% found once. This sample stems from a study of cytomegalovirus exposure and HLA in healthy donors. The CDR3 has 14 residues. The germline V gene has CDR1 MNHNS and CDR2 SASEGT. V dropped 7 bases and J dropped 6; count of bases not matched to a gene: 7. The sequence came from a male donor in good health and CMV-seronegative. This chain connects TRBV6-1 to TRBJ2-2; 8 bases fit TRBD1. Sequenced sample: PBMCs. The CDR3 here is CASILDRVSGELFF. The CDR3, as DNA: TGTGCCAGCATTCTGGACAGGGTGTCCGGGGAGCTGTTTTTT.